Reported below is one T cell receptor (beta chain). This clonotype was counted only a few times. This receptor's antigen is unknown. Base qualities are not provided; no much larger clone lies one nucleotide away. These data originate in a study of human T cells and chemical hapten exposure (dated by TCRdb to the early 2020s). In terms of the full investigation: For sensitization, 2% DPC in acetone was applied to a 2 cm by 2 cm area of upper inner arm skin. Throughout the approximately 22-week study period, patients were also given weekly therapeutic DPC doses on the scalp. Patch tests used Finn chambers with 0.01% DPC on the upper back, scored after 6 days by International Contact Dermatitis Research Group standards. Alopecia areata with under or over 50% scalp involvement, alopecia totalis and alopecia universalis were represented in the patient cohort, which was mostly female. Libraries were pooled for sequencing, and per-sample TCR yields varied mainly because of small differences in library volumes within the pool. The study tracked peripheral blood TCR repertoire changes in vivo during primary and secondary sensitization to the hapten diphenylcyclopropenone (DPC) in alopecia patients. Blood was sampled from patients pre-sensitization (week 0) and at 2, 6 and about 24 weeks after DPC sensitization. For TCR sequencing, blood came from 25 to 35 alopecia patients at anywhere from one to four time points (pre-sensitization, 2, 6 and 24 weeks).

The library came from RACE. Sequencing instrument: NextSeq 500. During library preparation, unique molecular identifiers were attached to individual cDNA molecules so that TCRs could be counted quantitatively and reproducibly. From each blood RNA sample, both TCR alpha and TCR beta chains were sequenced. Per the source publication's procedure: The median number of TCRs per sample was 95,638, ranging from 23,224 to 690,600. The Decombinator software suite was used to annotate the V, J and CDR3 of the TCR reads. Every sample was subsampled to the same number of TCRs (28,000) for the PS versus PT1 abundance plots. TCRs were defined as expanded if absent before sensitization and observed at least eight times at the 2-week time point. The public reads were run again by TCRdb, first through fastp at Q25 and then through MiXCR, and only productive beta chains were kept. Rows merge per CDR3 protein into single entries with the most common DNA and genes. In this record, the V and J calls reflect TCRdb's handling and not the investigators' own analysis. The sample has under 450,000 distinct CDR3 sequences on record, about 6% of them singletons. Around 6.1% of the sample is held by the ten biggest clonotypes.

The label giving this sample's time point can be read as: patch test 2, 6 weeks after DPC sensitization. The sample's treatment or condition label, in plain terms: therapeutic diphenylcyclopropenone sensitization with weekly scalp DPC. At each patch-test visit, blood was drawn before the patch test was applied. Eligible patients were aged 18 to 70, diagnosed with alopecia, deemed suitable for DPC therapy, and excluded if pregnant. Total RNA was isolated from unfractionated whole blood collected in Tempus Blood RNA tubes. V gives up 6 bases and J gives up 4 bases, and the segment between their germline ends measures 4 bases. The germline V gene yields SGHTA for CDR1 and FQGNSA for CDR2. From its cysteine to its phenylalanine, the CDR3 spans 11 amino acids. The read is trimmed to its CDR3 DNA, 33 bases read in frame from base 1. Broad study findings and their caveats: DPC sensitization did not change how many TCRs were above 1 in 1000 frequency, and no evidence was found of alterations in global repertoire structure. After repeated subsampling, the strength of the expansion versus patch-test correlation and the threshold at which it became significant changed. Compared with pre-sensitization or healthy control sets, expanded TCRs formed significantly more large CDR3 similarity clusters, which is consistent with antigen-driven responses. Because all patients had alopecia, a presumed autoimmune disease, the immune response of the patients might differ from that of healthy individuals. The number of PT1 expanded TCRs positively correlated with patch test score, significant at thresholds 8, 16 and 32 but not 4.

Rearrangement joined TRBV7-2 to TRBJ2-1, with the D gene not confidently named. The clonotype originates from a woman aged 18-29 years with alopecia areata. Some clones in this sample may be carry-over from other donors' samples. Sequences were derived from whole blood, sampled in connection with sensitization to the hapten diphenylcyclopropenone (DPC). The DNA sequence is as follows: TGTGCCAGCAGACCGTACAATGAGCAGTTCTTC. This sequence encodes CASRPYNEQFF.